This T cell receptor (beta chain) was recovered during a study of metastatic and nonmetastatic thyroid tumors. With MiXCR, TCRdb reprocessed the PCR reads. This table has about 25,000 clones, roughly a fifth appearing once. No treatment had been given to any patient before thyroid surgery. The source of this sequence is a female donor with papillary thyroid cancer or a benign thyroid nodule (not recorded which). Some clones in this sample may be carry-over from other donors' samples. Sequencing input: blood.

The CDR3 loop is CSARPLPGLAGGPYEQYF. The CDR3 bases are TGCAGTGCTAGACCGCTTCCGGGACTAGCGGGAGGTCCCTACGAGCAGTACTTC. This chain uses TRBV20-1 with TRBJ2-7, with TRBD2 matching 15 bases. In germline, CDR1 is DFQATT, CDR2 SNEGSKA (reference sequence). The V and J ends lost 2 bases and 2 bases, in that order; junction bases with no gene match: 10. This CDR3 contains 18 residues.